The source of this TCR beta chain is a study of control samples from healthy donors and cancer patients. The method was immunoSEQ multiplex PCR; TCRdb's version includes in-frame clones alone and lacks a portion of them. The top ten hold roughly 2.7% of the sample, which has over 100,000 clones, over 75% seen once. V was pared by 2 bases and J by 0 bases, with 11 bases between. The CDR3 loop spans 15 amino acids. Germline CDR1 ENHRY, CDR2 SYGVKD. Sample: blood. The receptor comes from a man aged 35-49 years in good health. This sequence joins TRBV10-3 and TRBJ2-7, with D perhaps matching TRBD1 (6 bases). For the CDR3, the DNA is TGTGCCATCAGTGAGAACCCAGGGGCCTCCTACGAGCAGTACTTC. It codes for CAISENPGASYEQYF.